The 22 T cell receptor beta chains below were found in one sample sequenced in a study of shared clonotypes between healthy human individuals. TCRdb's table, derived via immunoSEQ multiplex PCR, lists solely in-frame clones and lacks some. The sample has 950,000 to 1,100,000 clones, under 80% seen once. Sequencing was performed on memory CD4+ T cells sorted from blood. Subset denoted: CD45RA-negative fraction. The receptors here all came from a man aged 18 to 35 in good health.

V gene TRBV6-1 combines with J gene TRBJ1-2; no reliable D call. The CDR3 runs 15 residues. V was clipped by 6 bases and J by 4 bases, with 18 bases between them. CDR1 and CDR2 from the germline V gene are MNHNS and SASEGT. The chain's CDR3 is CASSSYTNQVYGYTF. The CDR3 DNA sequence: TGTGCCAGCAGCTCCTACACCAATCAAGTCTATGGCTACACCTTC.

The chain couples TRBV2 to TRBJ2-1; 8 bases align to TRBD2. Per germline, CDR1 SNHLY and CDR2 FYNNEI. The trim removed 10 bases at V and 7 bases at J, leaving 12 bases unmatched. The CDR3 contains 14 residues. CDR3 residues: CATSGTSGFNEQFF. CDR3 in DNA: TGTGCCACGTCCGGGACTAGTGGGTTTAATGAGCAGTTCTTC.

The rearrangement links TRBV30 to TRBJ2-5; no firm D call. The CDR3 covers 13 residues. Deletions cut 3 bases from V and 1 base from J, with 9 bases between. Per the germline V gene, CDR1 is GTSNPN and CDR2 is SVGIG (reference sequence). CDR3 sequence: CAWSGRFQETQYF. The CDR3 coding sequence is TGTGCCTGGAGCGGGCGGTTCCAAGAGACCCAGTACTTC.

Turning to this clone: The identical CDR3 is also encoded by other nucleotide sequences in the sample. CDR3 residues: CASSFANTEAFF. The CDR3 DNA is TGTGCCAGCAGTTTCGCGAACACTGAAGCTTTCTTT. The chain combines TRBV28 with TRBJ1-1, with D unresolved. Germline V lookup: CDR1 MDHEN, CDR2 SYDVKM. This CDR3 is built from 12 residues. The V gene lost 3 bases and the J gene lost 1 base, with 3 bases spanning the gap.

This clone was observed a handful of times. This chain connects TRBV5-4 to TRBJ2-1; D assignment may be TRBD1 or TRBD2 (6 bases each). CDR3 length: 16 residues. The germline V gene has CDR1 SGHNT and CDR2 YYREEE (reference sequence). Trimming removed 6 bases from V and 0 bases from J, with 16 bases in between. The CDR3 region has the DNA TGTGCCAGCACCGAAGGGGGGCGAGCCTCCTACAATGAGCAGTTCTTC. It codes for CASTEGGRASYNEQFF.

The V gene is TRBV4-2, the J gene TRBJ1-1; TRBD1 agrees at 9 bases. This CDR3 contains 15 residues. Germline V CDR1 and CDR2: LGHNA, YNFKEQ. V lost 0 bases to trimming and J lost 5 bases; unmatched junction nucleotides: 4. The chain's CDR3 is CASSQEGQGRTEAFF. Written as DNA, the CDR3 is TGTGCCAGCAGCCAAGAGGGACAGGGAAGGACTGAAGCTTTCTTT.

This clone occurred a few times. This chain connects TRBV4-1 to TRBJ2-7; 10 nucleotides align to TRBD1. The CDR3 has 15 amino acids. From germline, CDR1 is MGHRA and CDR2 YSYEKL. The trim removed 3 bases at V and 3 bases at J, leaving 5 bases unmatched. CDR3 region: CASSHGQGEGYEQYF. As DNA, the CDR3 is TGCGCCAGCAGCCACGGACAGGGGGAAGGCTACGAGCAGTACTTC.

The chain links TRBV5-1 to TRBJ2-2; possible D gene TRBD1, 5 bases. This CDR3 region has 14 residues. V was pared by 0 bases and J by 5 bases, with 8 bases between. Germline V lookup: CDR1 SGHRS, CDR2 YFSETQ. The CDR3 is CASSLDRFTGELFF. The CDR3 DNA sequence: TGCGCCAGCAGCTTGGACAGGTTTACCGGGGAGCTGTTTTTT. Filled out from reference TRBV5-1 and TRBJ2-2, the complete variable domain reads KAGVTQTPRYLIKTRGQQVTLSCSPISGHRSVSWYQQTPGQGLQFLFEYFSETQRNKGNFPGRFSGRQFSNSRSEMNVSTLELGDSALYLCASSLDRFTGELFFGEGSRLTVL.

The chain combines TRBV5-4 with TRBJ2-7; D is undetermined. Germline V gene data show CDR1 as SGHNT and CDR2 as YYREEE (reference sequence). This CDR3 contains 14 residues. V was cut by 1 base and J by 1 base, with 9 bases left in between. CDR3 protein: CASSLSQASYEQYF. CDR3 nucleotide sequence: TGTGCCAGCAGCTTGTCCCAGGCTTCCTACGAGCAGTACTTC.

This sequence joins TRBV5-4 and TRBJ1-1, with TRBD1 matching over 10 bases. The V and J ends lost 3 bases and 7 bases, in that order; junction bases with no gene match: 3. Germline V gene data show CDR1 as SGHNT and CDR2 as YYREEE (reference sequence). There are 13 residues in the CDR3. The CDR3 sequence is CASSSTGGNEAFF. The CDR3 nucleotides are TGTGCCAGCAGCTCGACAGGGGGCAATGAAGCTTTCTTT.

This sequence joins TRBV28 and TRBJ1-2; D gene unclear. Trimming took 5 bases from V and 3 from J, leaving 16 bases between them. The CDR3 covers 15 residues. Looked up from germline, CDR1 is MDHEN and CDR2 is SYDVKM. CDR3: CASSPLGSSDYGYTF. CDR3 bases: TGTGCCAGCAGTCCCCTGGGGAGCTCCGACTATGGCTACACCTTC.

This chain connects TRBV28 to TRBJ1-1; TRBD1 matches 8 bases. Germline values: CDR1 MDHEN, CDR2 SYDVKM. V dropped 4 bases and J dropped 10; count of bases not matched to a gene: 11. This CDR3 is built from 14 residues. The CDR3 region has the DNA TGTGCCAGCAGTTCGCCGGGACAGGCGACCTTAGCTTTCTTT. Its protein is CASSSPGQATLAFF.

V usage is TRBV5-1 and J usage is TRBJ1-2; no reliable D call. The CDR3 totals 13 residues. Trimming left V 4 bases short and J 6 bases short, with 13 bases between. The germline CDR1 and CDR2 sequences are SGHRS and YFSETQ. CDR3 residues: CASSLGSKDGYTF. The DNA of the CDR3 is TGCGCCAGCAGCCTCGGGAGTAAAGATGGCTACACCTTC.

CDR3 sequence (DNA): TGTGCCAGCAGAGGGGGGATGAACACCGGGGAGCTGTTTTTT. Its translation is CASRGGMNTGELFF. The chain carries TRBV2 and TRBJ2-2; either TRBD1 or TRBD2 may supply D (6 bases each). The CDR3 has 14 amino acids. The ends were cut back, 6 bases at V and 1 base at J, with 9 bases in the middle. CDR1 is SNHLY and CDR2 is FYNNEI in the germline V gene.

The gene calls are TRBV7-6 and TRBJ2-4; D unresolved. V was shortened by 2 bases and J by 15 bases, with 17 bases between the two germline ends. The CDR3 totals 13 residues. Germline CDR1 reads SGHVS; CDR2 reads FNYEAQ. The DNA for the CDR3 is TGTGCCAGCAGCTTAATCTCATCCGAGAGGCCGTACTTC. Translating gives CASSLISSERPYF.

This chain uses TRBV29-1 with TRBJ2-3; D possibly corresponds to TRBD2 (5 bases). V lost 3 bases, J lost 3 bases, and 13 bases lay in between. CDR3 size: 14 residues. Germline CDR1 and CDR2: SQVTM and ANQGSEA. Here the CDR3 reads CSVDTGRTTDTQYF. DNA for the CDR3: TGCAGCGTTGATACGGGGAGAACGACAGATACGCAGTATTTT.

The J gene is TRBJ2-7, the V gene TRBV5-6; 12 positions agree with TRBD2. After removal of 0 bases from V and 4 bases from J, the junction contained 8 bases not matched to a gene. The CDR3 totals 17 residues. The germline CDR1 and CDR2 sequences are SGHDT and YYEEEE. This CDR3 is CASSLGRLAGEWYEQYF. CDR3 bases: TGTGCCAGCAGCTTGGGGAGACTAGCGGGAGAGTGGTACGAGCAGTACTTC.

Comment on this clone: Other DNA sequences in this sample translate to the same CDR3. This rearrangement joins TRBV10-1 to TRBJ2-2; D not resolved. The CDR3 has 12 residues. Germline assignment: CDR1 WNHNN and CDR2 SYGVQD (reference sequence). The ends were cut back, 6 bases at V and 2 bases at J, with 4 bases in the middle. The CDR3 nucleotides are TGCGCCAGCAGAGGAAACACCGGGGAGCTGTTTTTT. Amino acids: CASRGNTGELFF.

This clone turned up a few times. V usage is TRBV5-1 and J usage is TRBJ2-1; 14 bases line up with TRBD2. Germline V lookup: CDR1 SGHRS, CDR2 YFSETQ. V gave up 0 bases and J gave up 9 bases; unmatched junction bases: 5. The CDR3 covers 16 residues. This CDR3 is CASSLVATSGRAEQFF. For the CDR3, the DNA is TGCGCCAGCAGCTTGGTCGCGACTAGCGGGAGGGCTGAGCAGTTCTTC. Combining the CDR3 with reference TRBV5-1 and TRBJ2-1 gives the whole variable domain KAGVTQTPRYLIKTRGQQVTLSCSPISGHRSVSWYQQTPGQGLQFLFEYFSETQRNKGNFPGRFSGRQFSNSRSEMNVSTLELGDSALYLCASSLVATSGRAEQFFGPGTRLTVL.

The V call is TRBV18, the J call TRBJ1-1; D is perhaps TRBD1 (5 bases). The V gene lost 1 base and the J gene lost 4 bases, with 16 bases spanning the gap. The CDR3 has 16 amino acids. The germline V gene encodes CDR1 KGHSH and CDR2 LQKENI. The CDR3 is CASSPRFSGGSTEAFF. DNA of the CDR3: TGTGCCAGCTCACCACGTTTTTCTGGGGGTAGCACTGAAGCTTTCTTT.

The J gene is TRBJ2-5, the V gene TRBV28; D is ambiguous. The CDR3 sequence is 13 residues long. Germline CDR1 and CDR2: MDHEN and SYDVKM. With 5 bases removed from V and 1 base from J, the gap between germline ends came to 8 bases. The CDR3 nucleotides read TGTGCCAGCAGTCCCTACCTCCAAGAGACCCAGTACTTC. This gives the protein CASSPYLQETQYF.

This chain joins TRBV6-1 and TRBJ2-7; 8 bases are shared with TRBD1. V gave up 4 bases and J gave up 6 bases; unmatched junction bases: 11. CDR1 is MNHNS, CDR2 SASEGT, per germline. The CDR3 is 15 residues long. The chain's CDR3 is CASSVPGQVRGEQYF. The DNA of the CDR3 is TGTGCCAGCAGTGTCCCGGGACAGGTTAGGGGCGAGCAGTACTTC.